This is a list of T cell receptor beta chains from one sample in a study of shared clonotypes between healthy human individuals. Assay used: immunoSEQ multiplex PCR; TCRdb lists only in-frame clones, some missing. The table shows over 700,000 clones, with 72% occurring only once. Sequenced material: memory CD4+ T cells sorted from blood. All receptors derive from a woman in her thirties in good health. Each CDR3 is given with its conserved first and last residue. D genes are given only for firm matches. Part of the rows lack a size; the others show once, few, many or a class for expanded clones.

TRBJ2-7 | TRBV15 | TRBD2 | NA | CATSRREGRYEQYF | TGTGCCACCAGCAGGCGGGAGGGGAGGTACGAGCAGTACTTC
TRBJ2-1 | TRBV15 | NA | NA | CATSRDFRTSTRNEQFF | TGTGCCACCAGCAGAGATTTTAGGACCAGCACTAGGAATGAGCAGTTCTTC
TRBJ1-2 | TRBV7-9 | TRBD1 | NA | CASSSQTLGGVYGYTF | TGTGCCAGCAGTTCACAAACCCTAGGGGGCGTATATGGCTACACCTTC
TRBJ2-7 | TRBV7-9 | TRBD2 | NA | CASSLDWTSGTYEQYF | TGTGCCAGCAGCCTAGACTGGACTAGCGGGACTTACGAGCAGTACTTC
TRBJ2-3 | TRBV7-2 | TRBD2 | once | CASILTSAGGEQYF | TGTGCCAGCATCCTGACTAGCGCCGGAGGGGAGCAGTATTTT
TRBJ2-5 | TRBV4-1 | TRBD1 | NA | CASSQDSGQGKTQYF | TGCGCCAGCAGCCAAGACTCAGGACAGGGCAAGACCCAGTACTTC
TRBJ2-7 | TRBV28 | NA | NA | CASRPTSSYEQYF | TGTGCCAGCCGACCTACTAGCTCCTACGAGCAGTACTTC
TRBJ2-3 | TRBV27 | TRBD1 | NA | CASSLDPVLPWDRSTDTQYF | TGTGCCAGCAGTTTGGATCCGGTGCTGCCATGGGACAGAAGCACAGATACGCAGTATTTT
TRBJ2-3 | TRBV5-4 | TRBD2 | NA | CASSLGGRADTQYF | TGTGCCAGCAGCTTGGGAGGGAGGGCAGATACGCAGTATTTT
TRBJ2-1 | TRBV9 | TRBD2 | NA | CASSALAGFSSYNEQFF | TGTGCCAGCAGCGCTCTAGCGGGATTCTCCTCCTACAATGAGCAGTTCTTC
TRBJ2-3 | TRBV2 | TRBD1 | NA | CASSDPTGGTDTQYF | TGTGCCAGCAGTGATCCGACAGGGGGCACAGATACGCAGTATTTT
TRBJ2-2 | TRBV18 | TRBD2 | NA | CASSPRSGSGAGELFF | TGTGCCAGCTCACCACGAAGCGGGAGTGGTGCCGGGGAGCTGTTTTTT
TRBJ2-7 | TRBV28 | TRBD2 | NA | CASSPSRAGDAYEQYF | TGTGCCAGCAGTCCCTCCCGGGCGGGGGACGCCTACGAGCAGTACTTC
TRBJ1-2 | TRBV11-2 | TRBD1 | NA | CASSPSQGDYGYTF | TGTGCCAGCAGCCCCTCGCAGGGGGACTATGGCTACACCTTC
TRBJ2-2 | TRBV4-1 | TRBD2 | few | CASSQGSGRKAGELFF | TGCGCCAGCAGCCAAGGTAGCGGGAGGAAGGCCGGGGAGCTGTTTTTT
TRBJ2-7 | TRBV29-1 | TRBD1 | NA | CSVGTGRYEQYF | TGCAGCGTTGGGACAGGGAGGTACGAGCAGTACTTC
TRBJ2-1 | TRBV5-6 | TRBD1 | NA | CASSFRNRDRGYDEQFF | TGTGCCAGCAGCTTCCGGAACCGGGACAGGGGTTACGATGAGCAGTTCTTC
TRBJ2-5 | TRBV6-6 | TRBD2 | NA | CASTPGLAGVETQYF | TGTGCCAGCACCCCGGGACTAGCGGGAGTCGAGACCCAGTACTTC
TRBJ1-2 | TRBV5-8 | TRBD1 | NA | CASSSRTGGYGYTF | TGTGCCAGCAGCTCGAGGACAGGGGGCTATGGCTACACCTTC
TRBJ2-1 | TRBV5-1 | NA | NA | CASSAQSSYNEQFF | TGCGCCAGCAGCGCCCAGAGCTCCTACAATGAGCAGTTCTTC
TRBJ1-2 | TRBV6-6 | TRBD1 | few | CASSGQGVDYGYTF | TGTGCCAGCTCGGGACAGGGGGTGGACTATGGCTACACCTTC
TRBJ2-1 | TRBV30 | TRBD2 | few | CAWSLAGGLEFF | TGTGCCTGGAGCCTAGCGGGAGGGCTCGAGTTCTTC
TRBJ2-2 | TRBV7-9 | NA | NA | CASRSTFRVSNTGELFF | TGTGCCAGCAGATCCACGTTTAGGGTTTCGAACACCGGGGAGCTGTTTTTT
TRBJ2-5 | TRBV28 | NA | NA | CASSPLDSPPATQYF | TGTGCCAGCAGTCCCCTAGACAGCCCGCCCGCGACCCAGTACTTC
TRBJ2-5 | TRBV2 | TRBD2 | few | CASSELAGEQTQYF | TGTGCCAGCAGTGAACTAGCGGGAGAGCAGACCCAGTACTTC
TRBJ1-5 | TRBV6-6 | NA | NA | CASSYSTANQPQHF | TGTGCCAGCAGTTACTCCACCGCAAATCAGCCCCAGCATTTT
TRBJ1-2 | TRBV7-2 | NA | few | CASSPYGNYGYTF | TGTGCCAGCAGCCCCTATGGAAACTATGGCTACACCTTC